These T cell receptor beta chains were read from a single sample in a study of blood T cell repertoires in COVID-19. Clones were sequenced by immunoSEQ multiplex PCR, and TCRdb holds only the in-frame ones, with some missing. Of 180,000 or so clones listed, about 77% are singletons. Sequenced input: peripheral blood. These receptors came from a woman aged 80 or older with active or convalescent COVID-19. Each CDR3 is given with its conserved first and last residue. The order of the fields is J gene, clone size, D gene, V gene, CDR3 DNA, CDR3 protein. A D gene is named only where the DNA matches it firmly. Expanded clones are given a class, and other clones once, few, many or no size at all.

>TRBJ1-1|few|.|TRBV5-8
TGTGCCAGCAGGCAGCGGGGCGGCACTGAAGCTTTCTTT
CASRQRGGTEAFF
>TRBJ2-7|once|.|TRBV12-3/TRBV12-4
TGTGCCAGCAGTTGGGCCGCCTACGAGCAGTACTTC
CASSWAAYEQYF
>TRBJ2-7|.|.|TRBV28
TGTGCCAGCAGATTACGCTACGAGCAGTACTTC
CASRLRYEQYF
>TRBJ1-1|.|.|TRBV19
TGTGCCAGTAGTGCTGTCGGTCTGAACACTGAAGCTTTCTTT
CASSAVGLNTEAFF
>TRBJ1-2|.|.|TRBV28
TGTGCCAGCAGGAATTCAGGGTTAGCTAACTATGGCTACACCTTC
CASRNSGLANYGYTF
>TRBJ1-1|.|.|TRBV13
TGTGCCAGCAGCTTAATCGGGGTTTCTGAAGCTTTCTTT
CASSLIGVSEAFF
>TRBJ1-4|.|.|TRBV7-9
TGTGCCAGCAGCTTGGAAAGAAGCGGGGAAAAACTGTTTTTT
CASSLERSGEKLFF
>TRBJ1-4|.|.|TRBV18
TGTGCCAGCTCACGTTTTAGTCCCAGGGAAAAACTGTTTTTT
CASSRFSPREKLFF
>TRBJ2-4|.|TRBD1|TRBV6-1
TGTGCCAGCAGTGAAAGTGGGACAGCCAGACTAGCCAAAAACATTCAGTACTTC
CASSESGTARLAKNIQYF
>TRBJ1-1|once|.|TRBV3-1/TRBV3-2
TGTGCCAGCAGCCAGACTCGGTCGGAAGCTTTCTTT
CASSQTRSEAFF
>TRBJ1-2|few|.|TRBV2
TGTGCCAGCAGCGCCGGGTCACCTTATGGCTACACCTTC
CASSAGSPYGYTF
>TRBJ1-1|few|TRBD1|TRBV29-1
TGCAGCGTCGGGACAGGGGGCACTGAAGCTTTCTTT
CSVGTGGTEAFF
>TRBJ1-4|.|.|TRBV4-3
TGCGCCAGCAGCCAAGATTGGGGGGGGGTGGCTGAAAAACTGTTTTTT
CASSQDWGGVAEKLFF
>TRBJ1-4|once|TRBD1|TRBV7-9
TGTGCCAGCAGCCAGAGGACAGGGACTAATGAAAAACTGTTTTTT
CASSQRTGTNEKLFF
>TRBJ1-1|.|.|TRBV5-1
TGCGCCAGCAGCTTCGAACTAGGACGCACCAGCAAAACTGAAGCTTTCTTT
CASSFELGRTSKTEAFF
>TRBJ2-7|.|.|TRBV4-2
TGTGCCAGCAGCCTCTCACTGGGGGGTTCATCCTACGAGCAGTACTTC
CASSLSLGGSSYEQYF
>TRBJ2-2|.|TRBD1|TRBV6-5
TGTGCCAGCGACAGGGGAAACACCGGGGAGCTGTTTTTT
CASDRGNTGELFF
>TRBJ2-6|.|.|TRBV19
TGTGCCAGTAGTATAGTATCAGGGGCCGGGGCCAACGTCCTGACTTTC
CASSIVSGAGANVLTF
>TRBJ1-1|.|TRBD1|TRBV27
TGTGCCAGCAGTTTAGAAGGGACAGGGGGCTTGGGCACTGAAGCTTTCTTT
CASSLEGTGGLGTEAFF
>TRBJ2-4|.|.|TRBV6-5
TGTGCCAGCATGACAAGACCCGTAGCCAAAAACATTCAGTACTTC
CASMTRPVAKNIQYF
>TRBJ1-1|few|.|TRBV30
TGTGCCTGGAGGCGATACACTGAAGCTTTCTTT
CAWRRYTEAFF
>TRBJ2-7|.|TRBD2|TRBV28
TGTGCCAGCAGTTTGACCCCCGGGGCGGGGGGGTCCTACGAGCAGTACTTC
CASSLTPGAGGSYEQYF
>TRBJ1-6|.|TRBD1|TRBV11-2
TGTGCCAGCAGCCTACACAGGGGTGATTCACCCCTCCACTTT
CASSLHRGDSPLHF
>TRBJ1-2|.|.|TRBV5-1
TGCGCCAGCAGCTTCGCCGAGACAGGCTATGGCTACACCTTC
CASSFAETGYGYTF
>TRBJ1-2|.|TRBD1|TRBV6-5
TGTGCCAGCAGAACGGACAGGGACTATGGCTACACCTTC
CASRTDRDYGYTF
>TRBJ1-3|few|.|TRBV28
TGTGCCAGCAGCCCCCGGGGGGCGGCTGGAAACACCATATATTTT
CASSPRGAAGNTIYF
>TRBJ2-7|few|TRBD1|TRBV5-5
TGTGCCAGCAGCTTTGGGACAGGGCACGGCGAGCAGTACTTC
CASSFGTGHGEQYF
>TRBJ1-6|few|TRBD1|TRBV7-2
TGTGCCAGCAGCACAGGGGATTCACCCCTCCACTTT
CASSTGDSPLHF